This TCR beta chain is drawn from a study of blood T cell repertoires in COVID-19. Turning to the study itself: Sites across the United States, Italy and Spain contributed samples from acute and convalescent COVID-19. The cDNA or gDNA used as material had been derived from T cells, B-cell-depleted T cells, or PBMCs.

A few counts support this clone. As originally analysed: Counts of nucleated cells, estimated from reference gene primer amplification, were obtained. Assay used: immunoSEQ multiplex PCR; TCRdb lists only in-frame clones, some missing. The V and J calls and the clone size are those of that table, but D and trimming were determined from the DNA. This sample yields about 58,000 clones, of which around 81% are seen a single time; around 5% belongs to the top ten. This clonotype was sampled from a human donor in a cohort sampled during active COVID-19. Material for sequencing was peripheral blood.

CDR3 bases: TGTGCCAGCTCACAGGGACAGGGGGCAGATACGCAGTATTTT. This translates into CASSQGQGADTQYF. V and J are TRBV18 and TRBJ2-3; 11 nucleotides agree with TRBD1. The CDR3 is 14 amino acids. After removal of 4 bases from V and 4 bases from J, the junction contained 1 base not matched to a gene. Germline values: CDR1 KGHSH, CDR2 LQKENI.